This T cell receptor (beta chain) is from a study of T cells after yellow fever vaccination. Study-level findings and limits: Post-booster repertoires again held most primary-vaccination clones (roughly 95% CD4, roughly 90% CD8).

Notes on this clonotype: Its matching antigen is unknown.

A single record per CDR3 protein comes from TCRdb applying MiXCR to the 5' RACE reads. The sample lists a few hundred thousand distinct CDR3 sequences; roughly 8.4% were seen once. Germline loops: CDR1 SGHTA, CDR2 FQGNSA. The V gene end was trimmed by 9 bases and the J gene end by 7 bases; junction bases not matched to a gene: 14. The CDR3 spans 14 residues. The receptor was isolated from a man between 18 and 35 years old who received the YFV17D yellow fever vaccine. J is TRBJ1-2 and V is TRBV7-2, with 7 bases fitting TRBD1. Sequenced material: PBMCs, taken roughly 46 days after the first yellow fever vaccination. In DNA, the CDR3 is TGTGCCAGTTCCCGACAGGGTGATGGTAGTGGCTACACCTTC. The encoded protein is CASSRQGDGSGYTF.